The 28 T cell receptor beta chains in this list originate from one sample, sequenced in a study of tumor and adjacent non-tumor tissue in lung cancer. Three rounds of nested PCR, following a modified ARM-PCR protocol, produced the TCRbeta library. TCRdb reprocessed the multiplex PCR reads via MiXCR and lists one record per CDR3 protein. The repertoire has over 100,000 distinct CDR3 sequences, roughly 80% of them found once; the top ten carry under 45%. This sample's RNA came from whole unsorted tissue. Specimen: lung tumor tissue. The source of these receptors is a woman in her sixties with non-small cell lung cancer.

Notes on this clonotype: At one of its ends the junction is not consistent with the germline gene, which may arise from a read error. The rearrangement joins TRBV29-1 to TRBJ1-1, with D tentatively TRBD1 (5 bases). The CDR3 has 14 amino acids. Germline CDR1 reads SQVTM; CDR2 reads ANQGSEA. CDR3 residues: CSVEMGRGNTEAFF. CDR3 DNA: TGCAGTGTTGAAATGGGTAGGGGAAACACTGAAGCTTTCTTT.

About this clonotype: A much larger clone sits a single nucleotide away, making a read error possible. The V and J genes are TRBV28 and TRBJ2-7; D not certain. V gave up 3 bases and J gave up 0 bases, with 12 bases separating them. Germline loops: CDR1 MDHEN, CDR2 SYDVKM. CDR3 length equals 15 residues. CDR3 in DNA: TGTGCCAGCAGTTTCGGGTGGCTAAGCTCCTACGAGCAGTACTTC. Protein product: CASSFGWLSSYEQYF.

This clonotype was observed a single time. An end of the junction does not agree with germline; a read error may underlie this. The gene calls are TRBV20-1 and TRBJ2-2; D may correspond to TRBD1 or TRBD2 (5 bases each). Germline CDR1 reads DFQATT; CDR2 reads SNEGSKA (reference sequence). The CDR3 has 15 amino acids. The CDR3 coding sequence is TGCAGTGCCAGAGGGGCAGATACGAACACCGGGGCCCTGTCTTTT. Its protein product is CSARGADTNTGALSF.

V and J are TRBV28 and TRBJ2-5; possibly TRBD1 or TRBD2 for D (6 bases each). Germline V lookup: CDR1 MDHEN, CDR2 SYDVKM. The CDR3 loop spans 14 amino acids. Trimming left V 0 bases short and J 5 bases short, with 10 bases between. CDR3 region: CASSLWGGSETQYF. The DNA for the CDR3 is TGTGCCAGCAGTTTATGGGGGGGCTCGGAGACCCAGTACTTC.

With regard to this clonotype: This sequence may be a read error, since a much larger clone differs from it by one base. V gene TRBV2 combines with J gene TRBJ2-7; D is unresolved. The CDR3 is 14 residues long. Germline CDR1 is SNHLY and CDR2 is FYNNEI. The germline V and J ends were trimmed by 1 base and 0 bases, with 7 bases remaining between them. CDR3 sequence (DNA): TGTGCCAGCAGTGAAGAGGGAAGCTCCTACGAGCAGTACTTC. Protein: CASSEEGSSYEQYF.

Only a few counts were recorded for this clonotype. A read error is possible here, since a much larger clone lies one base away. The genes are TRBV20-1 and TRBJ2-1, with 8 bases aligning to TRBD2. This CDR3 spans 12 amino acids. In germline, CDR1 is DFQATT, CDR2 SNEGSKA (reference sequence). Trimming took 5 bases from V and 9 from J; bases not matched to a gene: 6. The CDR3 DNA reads TGCAGTGCTGTAGCGGGAATACCTGAGCAGTTCTTC. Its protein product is CSAVAGIPEQFF.

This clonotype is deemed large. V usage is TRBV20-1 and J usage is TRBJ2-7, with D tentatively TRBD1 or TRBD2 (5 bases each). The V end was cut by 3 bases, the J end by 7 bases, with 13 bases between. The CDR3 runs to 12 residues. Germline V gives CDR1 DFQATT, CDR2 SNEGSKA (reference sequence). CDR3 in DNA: TGCAGTGCTAGCGGACAAACGGGGGAGCAGTACTTC. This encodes CSASGQTGEQYF.

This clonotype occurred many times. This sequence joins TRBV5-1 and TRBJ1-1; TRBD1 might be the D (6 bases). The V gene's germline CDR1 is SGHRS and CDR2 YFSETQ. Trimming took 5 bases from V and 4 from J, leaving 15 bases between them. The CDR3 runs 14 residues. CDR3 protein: CASRSQGGGTEAFF. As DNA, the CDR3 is TGCGCCAGCAGATCACAGGGAGGAGGCACTGAAGCTTTCTTT.

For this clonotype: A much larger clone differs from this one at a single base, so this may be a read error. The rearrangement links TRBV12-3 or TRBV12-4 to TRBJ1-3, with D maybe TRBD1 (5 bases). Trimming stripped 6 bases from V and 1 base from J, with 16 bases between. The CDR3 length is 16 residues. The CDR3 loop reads CASSPNKGRSGNTIYF. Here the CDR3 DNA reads TGTGCCAGCAGCCCAAACAAGGGGAGGTCTGGAAACACCATATATTTT.

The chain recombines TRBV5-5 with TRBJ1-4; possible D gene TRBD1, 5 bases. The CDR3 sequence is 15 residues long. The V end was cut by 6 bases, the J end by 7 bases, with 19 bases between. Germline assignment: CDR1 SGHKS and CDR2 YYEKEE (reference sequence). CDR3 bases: TGTGCCAGCATCCCGAGACAGAGCGAGGGTGAAAAACTGTTTTTT. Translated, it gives CASIPRQSEGEKLFF. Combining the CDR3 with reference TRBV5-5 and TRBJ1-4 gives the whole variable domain DAGVTQSPTHLIKTRGQQVTLRCSPISGHKSVSWYQQVLGQGPQFIFQYYEKEERGRGNFPDRFSARQFPNYSSELNVNALLLGDSALYLCASIPRQSEGEKLFFGSGTQLSVL.

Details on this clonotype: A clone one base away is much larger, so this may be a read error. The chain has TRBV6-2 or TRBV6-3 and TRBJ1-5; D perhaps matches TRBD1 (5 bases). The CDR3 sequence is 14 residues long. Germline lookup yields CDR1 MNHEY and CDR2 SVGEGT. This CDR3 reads CVSSYSRGRQPQHF. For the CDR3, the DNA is TGTGTCAGCAGTTACTCGAGGGGTAGGCAGCCCCAGCATTTT.

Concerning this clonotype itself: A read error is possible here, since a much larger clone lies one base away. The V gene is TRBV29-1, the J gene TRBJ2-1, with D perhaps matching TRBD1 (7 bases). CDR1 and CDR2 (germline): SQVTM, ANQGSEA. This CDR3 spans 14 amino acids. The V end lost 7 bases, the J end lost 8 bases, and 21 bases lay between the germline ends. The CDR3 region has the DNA TGCAGCGGAGGGGGCGGGGCAGGGATCCATGAGCAGTTCTTC. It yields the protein CSGGGGAGIHEQFF.

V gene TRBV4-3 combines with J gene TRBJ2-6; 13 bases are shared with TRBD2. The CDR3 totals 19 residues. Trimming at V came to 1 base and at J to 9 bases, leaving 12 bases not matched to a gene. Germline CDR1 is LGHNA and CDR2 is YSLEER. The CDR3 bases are TGCGCCAGCAGCCAAGCCGCGACTAGCGGGAGGTCTGGAGACAACGTCCTGACTTTC. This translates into CASSQAATSGRSGDNVLTF.

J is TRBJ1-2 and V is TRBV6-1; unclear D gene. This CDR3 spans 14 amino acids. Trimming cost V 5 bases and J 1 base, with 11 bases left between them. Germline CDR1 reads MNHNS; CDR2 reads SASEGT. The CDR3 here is CASSNIGINYGYTF. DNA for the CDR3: TGTGCCAGCAGTAACATAGGAATTAACTATGGCTACACCTTC.

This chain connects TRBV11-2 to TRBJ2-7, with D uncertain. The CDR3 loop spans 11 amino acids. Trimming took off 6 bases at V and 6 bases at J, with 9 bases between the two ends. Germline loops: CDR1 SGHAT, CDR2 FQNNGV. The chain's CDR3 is CASSQGIEQYF. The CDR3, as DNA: TGTGCCAGCAGTCAAGGTATCGAGCAGTACTTC. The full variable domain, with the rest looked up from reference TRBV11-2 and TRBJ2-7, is EAGVAQSPRYKIIEKRQSVAFWCNPISGHATLYWYQQILGQGPKLLIQFQNNGVVDDSQLPKDRFSAERLKGVDSTLKIQPAKLEDSAVYLCASSQGIEQYFGPGTRLTVT.

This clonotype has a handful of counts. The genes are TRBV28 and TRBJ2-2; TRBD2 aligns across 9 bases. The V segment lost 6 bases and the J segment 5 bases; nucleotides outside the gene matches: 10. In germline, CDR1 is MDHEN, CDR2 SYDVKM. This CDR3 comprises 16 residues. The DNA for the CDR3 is TGTGCCAGCAGGAGTAGCGGGAGTCGGGGGACCGGGGAGCTGTTTTTT. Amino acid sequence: CASRSSGSRGTGELFF.

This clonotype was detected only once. CDR3 bases: TGTGCCAGCAGCCAACATCTAACGGGGGGGATCCATGAGACCCAGTACTTC. Protein product: CASSQHLTGGIHETQYF. The chain has TRBV4-2 and TRBJ2-5, with TRBD2 identical over 8 bases. The CDR3 has 17 residues. V was pared by 2 bases and J by 5 bases, with 13 bases of the junction left unmatched. The germline CDR1 and CDR2 sequences are LGHNA and YNFKEQ.

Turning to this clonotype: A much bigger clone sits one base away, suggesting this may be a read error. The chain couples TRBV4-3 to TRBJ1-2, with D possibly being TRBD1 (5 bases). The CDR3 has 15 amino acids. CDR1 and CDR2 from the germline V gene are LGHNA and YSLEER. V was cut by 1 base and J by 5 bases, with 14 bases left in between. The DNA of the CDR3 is TGCGCCAGCAGCCAAGGGGCAGGGAGTTCTTATGGCTACACCTTC. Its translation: CASSQGAGSSYGYTF.

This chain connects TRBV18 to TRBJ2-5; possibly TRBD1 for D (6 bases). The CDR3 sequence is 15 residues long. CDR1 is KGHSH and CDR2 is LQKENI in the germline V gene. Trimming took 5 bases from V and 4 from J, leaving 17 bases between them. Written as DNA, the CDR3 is TGTGCCAGCTCATCGGTACAGGGTTCGTCAGAGACCCAGTACTTC. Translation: CASSSVQGSSETQYF.

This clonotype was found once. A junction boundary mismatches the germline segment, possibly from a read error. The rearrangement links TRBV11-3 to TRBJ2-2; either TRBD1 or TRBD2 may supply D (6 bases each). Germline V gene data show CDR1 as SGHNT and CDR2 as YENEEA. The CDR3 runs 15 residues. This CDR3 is CTSSLVSGGGGELFF. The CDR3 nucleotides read TGTACCAGCAGCTTAGTATCCGGGGGCGGCGGGGAGCTCTTTTTT.

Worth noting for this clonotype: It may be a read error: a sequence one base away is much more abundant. This CDR3 reads CTSSYWKRDEQYF. Here the CDR3 DNA reads TGTACCAGCAGTTACTGGAAGCGCGACGAGCAGTACTTC. The chain links TRBV6-2 or TRBV6-3 to TRBJ2-7, with D unresolved. The CDR3 covers 13 residues. CDR1 and CDR2 (germline): MNHEY, SVGEGT.

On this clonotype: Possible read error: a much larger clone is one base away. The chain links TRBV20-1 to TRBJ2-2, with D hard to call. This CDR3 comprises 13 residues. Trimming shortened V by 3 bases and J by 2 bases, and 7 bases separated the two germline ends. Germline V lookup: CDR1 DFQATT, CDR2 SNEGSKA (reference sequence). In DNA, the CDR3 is TGCAGTGCTAGGGTTAGCAACACCGGGGAGCTGTTTTTT. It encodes CSARVSNTGELFF.

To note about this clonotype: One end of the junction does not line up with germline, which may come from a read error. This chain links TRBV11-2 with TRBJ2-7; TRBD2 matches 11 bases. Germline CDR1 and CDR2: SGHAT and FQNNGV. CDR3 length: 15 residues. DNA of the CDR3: TGTGCCGGCAGCTACGGGACTAGCGGCAGCTACGTGCAGTACTTC. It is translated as CAGSYGTSGSYVQYF.

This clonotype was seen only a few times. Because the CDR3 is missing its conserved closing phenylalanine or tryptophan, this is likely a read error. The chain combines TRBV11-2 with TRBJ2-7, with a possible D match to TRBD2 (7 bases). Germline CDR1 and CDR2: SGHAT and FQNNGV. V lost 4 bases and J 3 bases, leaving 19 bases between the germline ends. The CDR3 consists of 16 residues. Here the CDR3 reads CASSWGVWGGGYEQYI. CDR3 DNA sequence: TGTGCCAGCAGCTGGGGGGTTTGGGGAGGGGGCTACGAGCAGTACATC.

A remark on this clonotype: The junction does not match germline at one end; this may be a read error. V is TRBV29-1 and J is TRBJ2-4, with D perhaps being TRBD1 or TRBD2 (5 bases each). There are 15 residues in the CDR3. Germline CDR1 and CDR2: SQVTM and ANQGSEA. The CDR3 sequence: CSVDGAFLARNIQYF. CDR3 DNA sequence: TGCAGCGTTGACGGGGCATTTCTAGCCAGAAACATTCAGTACTTC.

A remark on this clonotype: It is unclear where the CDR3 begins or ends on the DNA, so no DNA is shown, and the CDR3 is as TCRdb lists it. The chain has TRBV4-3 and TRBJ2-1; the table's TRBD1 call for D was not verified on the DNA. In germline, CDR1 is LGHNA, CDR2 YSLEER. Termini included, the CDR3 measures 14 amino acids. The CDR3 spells CVSSRWGGGNEQLF.

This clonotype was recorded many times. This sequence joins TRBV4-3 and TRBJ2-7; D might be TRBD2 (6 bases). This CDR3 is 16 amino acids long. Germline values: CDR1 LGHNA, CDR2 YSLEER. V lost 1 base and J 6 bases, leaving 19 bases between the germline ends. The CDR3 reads CASSQALPGGMGEQYF. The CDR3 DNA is TGCGCCAGCAGCCAAGCCCTGCCGGGCGGGATGGGCGAGCAGTACTTC.

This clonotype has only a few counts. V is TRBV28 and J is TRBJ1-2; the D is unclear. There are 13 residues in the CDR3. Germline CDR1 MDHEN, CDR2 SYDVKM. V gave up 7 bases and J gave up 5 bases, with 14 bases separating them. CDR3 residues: CASISTSLYGYTF. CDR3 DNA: TGTGCCAGCATATCGACCAGCCTTTATGGCTACACCTTC.